What follows are 24 T cell receptor beta chains derived from one specimen sequenced in a study of circulating and synovial CD4+ cells in juvenile arthritis. Produced via immunoSEQ multiplex PCR; TCRdb's table is partial and in-frame only. The sample yields around 1,800 clones, 90% seen once. The source material was HLA-DR+ CD4+ T cells from blood. Documented subset: circulating pathogenic-like lymphocytes, sorted as HLA-DR+CD14-CD3+CD4+CD25low/- blood T cells. These receptors all stem from a human patient with juvenile idiopathic arthritis. Some clones in this sample may be carry-over from other donors' samples.

The chain recombines TRBV28 with TRBJ2-7; D is perhaps TRBD2 (6 bases). From germline, CDR1 is MDHEN and CDR2 SYDVKM. Trimming took off 3 bases at V and 1 base at J, with 16 bases between the two ends. The CDR3 is 16 amino acids. CDR3 in amino acids: CASSLVPGVFSYEQYF. The CDR3 bases are TGTGCCAGCAGTTTGGTCCCGGGAGTGTTTTCCTACGAGCAGTACTTC.

This clone was seen only once. V usage is TRBV30 and J usage is TRBJ1-5, with no clear D. Germline V gene data show CDR1 as GTSNPN and CDR2 as SVGIG (reference sequence). The CDR3 loop spans 14 amino acids. Trimming pared 2 bases from V and 5 bases from J, leaving 13 bases between. The CDR3 spells CAWSSVLRDQPQHF. The CDR3 bases are TGTGCCTGGAGTTCGGTCCTGAGGGATCAGCCCCAGCATTTT.

This chain uses TRBV5-1 with TRBJ2-5, with D perhaps TRBD2 (6 bases). The CDR3 consists of 12 residues. The germline gives CDR1 SGHRS, CDR2 YFSETQ. Trimming removed 4 bases at V and 3 bases at J, with 7 bases between. The CDR3 loop reads CASSTGEETQYF. DNA for the CDR3: TGCGCCAGCAGCACGGGGGAAGAGACCCAGTACTTC.

This chain joins TRBV4-1 and TRBJ2-2; TRBD2 matches 9 bases. Looked up from germline, CDR1 is MGHRA and CDR2 is YSYEKL. Unmatched junction bases numbered 9, after V lost 1 base and J lost 6 bases. The CDR3 spans 17 residues. The CDR3 nucleotides read TGCGCCAGCAGCCAAGTAGATATGGGACTAGCCTCCGGGGAGCTGTTTTTT. The encoded protein is CASSQVDMGLASGELFF.

Only one count was recorded for this clone. The genes are TRBV28 and TRBJ2-4; 9 positions agree with TRBD2. The CDR3 has 16 amino acids. J gave up 0 bases and V 7 bases, and 7 bases lay outside the gene matches. The germline gives CDR1 MDHEN, CDR2 SYDVKM. CDR3 amino acids: CASMGLAILAKNIQYF. CDR3 DNA: TGTGCCAGCATGGGACTAGCAATTCTAGCCAAAAACATTCAGTACTTC.

The chain combines TRBV28 with TRBJ2-7; a weak D match, TRBD1 (5 bases). Germline values: CDR1 MDHEN, CDR2 SYDVKM. This CDR3 is 14 amino acids long. V lost 9 bases, J lost 2 bases, and 17 bases lay in between. The CDR3 bases are TGTGCCAGTATCAGGGCCGCCCTCCCCTACGAGCAGTACTTC. Amino acid sequence: CASIRAALPYEQYF.

This sequence joins TRBV4-2 and TRBJ1-2; no clear D gene. Germline V gives CDR1 LGHNA, CDR2 YNFKEQ. The CDR3 sequence is 14 residues long. Trimming removed 0 bases from V and 7 bases from J, with 12 bases in between. CDR3 nucleotide sequence: TGTGCCAGCAGCCAAGATGTCCAAGGAGCTGGCTACACCTTC. This encodes CASSQDVQGAGYTF.

The chain recombines TRBV10-3 with TRBJ2-2, with 9 bases that match TRBD2. The CDR3 is 17 residues long. V lost 3 bases and J lost 2; bases outside the gene matches: 7. CDR1 and CDR2 (germline): ENHRY, SYGVKD. The CDR3 loop is CAISESGGRVNTGELFF. As DNA, the CDR3 is TGTGCCATCAGTGAAAGTGGCGGGAGGGTTAACACCGGGGAGCTGTTTTTT.

V and J are TRBV21-1 and TRBJ1-5. TRBV21-1 is assigned pseudogene status. This CDR3 is built from 15 residues. This CDR3 reads CASSKRGLSNQPQHF. The CDR3, as DNA: TGTGCCAGCAGCAAAAGAGGACTTAGCAATCAGCCCCAGCATTTT.

The V call is TRBV11-2, the J call TRBJ2-3, with 7 bases lining up with TRBD1. CDR1 and CDR2 (germline): SGHAT, FQNNGV. The CDR3 has 15 amino acids. Trimming removed 5 bases from V and 5 bases from J; junction bases left unmatched: 10. This chain's CDR3 is CASSQNSGGVDTQYF. CDR3 bases: TGTGCCAGCAGCCAAAACTCAGGGGGAGTAGATACGCAGTATTTT.

The chain carries TRBV2 and TRBJ1-1; tentatively, D is TRBD1 (5 bases). From germline, CDR1 is SNHLY and CDR2 FYNNEI. This CDR3 comprises 13 residues. V was trimmed by 8 bases and J by 9 bases, leaving 19 bases between them. The CDR3: CASGEQVTSQAFF. In nucleotides, the CDR3 is TGTGCCAGCGGAGAACAGGTCACTTCTCAAGCTTTCTTT.

V usage is TRBV7-2 and J usage is TRBJ2-3, with 11 bases matching TRBD2. V shed 5 bases, J shed 5 bases, and the junction held 12 bases outside the gene matches. CDR3 length equals 17 residues. Per germline, CDR1 SGHTA and CDR2 FQGNSA. CDR3 region: CASSNQLAGAGRDTQYF. CDR3 DNA: TGTGCCAGCAGCAACCAACTAGCGGGGGCCGGCAGAGATACGCAGTATTTT. Combining the CDR3 with reference TRBV7-2 and TRBJ2-3 gives the whole variable domain GAGVSQSPSNKVTEKGKDVELRCDPISGHTALYWYRQSLGQGLEFLIYFQGNSAPDKSGLPSDRFSAERTGGSVSTLTIQRTQQEDSAVYLCASSNQLAGAGRDTQYFGPGTRLTVL.

The genes are TRBV5-1 and TRBJ1-3, with 8 positions matching TRBD1. V lost 5 bases and J lost 4; bases outside the gene matches: 5. The CDR3 loop spans 14 amino acids. CDR1 is SGHRS, CDR2 YFSETQ, per germline. Written as DNA, the CDR3 is TGCGCCAGCAGGGACAGGGTCGGCGGAAACACCATATATTTT. It yields the protein CASRDRVGGNTIYF.

To note about this clone: One junction end does not reproduce the germline sequence, and a read error may be involved. The chain links TRBV9 to TRBJ1-2, with D perhaps TRBD1 (6 bases). The CDR3 length is 14 residues. The V gene's germline CDR1 is SGDLS and CDR2 YYNGEE. CDR3 in amino acids: CASSAGGGNYGYTF. The CDR3 DNA reads as TGTGCCAGCAGCGCCGGGGGGGGCAACTATGGCTACACCTTT.

This clone has only one observation. V is TRBV7-8 and J is TRBJ1-3; no clear D gene. Germline loops: CDR1 SGHVS, CDR2 FQNEAQ. V lost 5 bases, J lost 0 bases, and 14 bases lay in between. The CDR3 totals 16 residues. This chain's CDR3 is CASSPPVVFSGNTIYF. DNA for the CDR3: TGTGCCAGCAGCCCCCCGGTTGTCTTCTCTGGAAACACCATATATTTT.

This clone was picked up a small number of times. The rearrangement links TRBV5-4 to TRBJ1-1, with D unresolved. Between the trimmed V and J ends, which lost 1 base and 10 bases, there was a span of 8 bases. This CDR3 is 11 amino acids long. Germline V CDR1 and CDR2: SGHNT, YYREEE (reference sequence). CDR3 in amino acids: CASSLNGVAFF. CDR3 bases: TGTGCCAGCAGCTTGAACGGAGTAGCTTTCTTT.

Here the CDR3 reads CASSLSGQPNTEAFF. Written as DNA, the CDR3 is TGCGCCAGCAGCTTGTCGGGACAACCGAACACTGAAGCTTTCTTT. The chain couples TRBV5-1 to TRBJ1-1; D may be TRBD1 (6 bases). The CDR3 totals 15 residues. Trimming removed 1 base at V and 1 base at J, with 11 bases between. Looked up from germline, CDR1 is SGHRS and CDR2 is YFSETQ.

As concerns this clone: Other DNA sequences in this sample translate to the same CDR3. The genes are TRBV6-5 and TRBJ2-1; 7 bases align to TRBD2. The CDR3 extends over 15 amino acids. V trimming: 2 bases; J trimming: 4 bases; junction bases outside the gene matches: 5. CDR1 is MNHEY and CDR2 is SVGAGI in the germline V gene. CDR3 nucleotides: TGTGCCAGCAGTTACAGCCTAGCGGAATACAATGAGCAGTTCTTC. This sequence encodes CASSYSLAEYNEQFF.

V and J are TRBV4-3 and TRBJ2-1; 9 nucleotides agree with TRBD1. The CDR3 spans 17 residues. With 1 base clipped from V and 3 bases from J, the junction kept 7 bases outside the gene matches. The germline V gene encodes CDR1 LGHNA and CDR2 YSLEER. The CDR3 spells CASSQGHGGQGYNEQFF. CDR3 in DNA: TGCGCCAGCAGCCAAGGCCACGGGGGACAGGGCTACAATGAGCAGTTCTTC.

The chain has TRBV28 and TRBJ2-1, with 10 bases that match TRBD1. V gave up 8 bases and J gave up 6 bases; unmatched junction bases: 7. The CDR3 covers 14 residues. Per germline, CDR1 MDHEN and CDR2 SYDVKM. The CDR3 protein is CASGRDRGFNEQFF. The CDR3 DNA is TGTGCCAGCGGACGGGACAGGGGATTCAATGAGCAGTTCTTC.

The CDR3 DNA follows: TGTGCCAGCAGTGTACAGTTCTCTGGGGCCAACGTCCTGACTTTC. This translates into CASSVQFSGANVLTF. The rearrangement links TRBV25-1 to TRBJ2-6; D remains ambiguous. CDR1 is MGHDK and CDR2 is SYGVNS in the germline V gene. V lost 4 bases and J 0 bases, leaving 7 bases between the germline ends. The CDR3 is 15 residues long. Combining the CDR3 with reference TRBV25-1 and TRBJ2-6 gives the whole variable domain EADIYQTPRYLVIGTGKKITLECSQTMGHDKMYWYQQDPGMELHLIHYSYGVNSTEKGDLSSESTVSRIRTEHFPLTLESARPSHTSQYLCASSVQFSGANVLTFGAGSRLTVL.

V is TRBV30 and J is TRBJ2-5, with 9 nucleotides matching TRBD2. The CDR3 runs to 13 residues. With V trimmed by 3 bases and J by 1 base, 0 bases remained unmatched. Per the germline V gene, CDR1 is GTSNPN and CDR2 is SVGIG (reference sequence). The CDR3 sequence: CAWRAGGQETQYF. In DNA, the CDR3 is TGTGCCTGGAGAGCGGGGGGCCAAGAGACCCAGTACTTC.

This clone showed up just once. The chain combines TRBV2 with TRBJ2-3; D may be TRBD1 (5 bases). Germline CDR1 reads SNHLY; CDR2 reads FYNNEI. The CDR3 is 15 amino acids. The germline V and J ends were trimmed by 8 bases and 2 bases, with 17 bases remaining between them. The CDR3 coding sequence is TGTGCCAGCCTAGACAAGGGGATATACACAGATACGCAGTATTTT. It is translated as CASLDKGIYTDTQYF.

The rearrangement joins TRBV5-4 to TRBJ1-1; D is undetermined. Germline V gives CDR1 SGHNT, CDR2 YYREEE (reference sequence). CDR3 length: 14 amino acids. CDR3 sequence: CDEKEWTYSTEAFF. CDR3 sequence (DNA): TGTGACGAGAAGGAGTGGACTTATAGCACTGAAGCTTTCTTT.